What follows are 21 T cell receptor beta chains derived from one specimen sequenced in a study of cytomegalovirus exposure and HLA in healthy donors. 13 Jbeta primers and 60 Vbeta primers were used for the PCR. Some clones are missing from TCRdb's copy, which holds only in-frame ones; the method was immunoSEQ multiplex PCR. The table lists some 120,000 clones, roughly 74% of them singletons. The sample comprised PBMCs. Receptor source: a man aged 40-49 years in good health and CMV-seropositive.

The V and J genes are TRBV7-2 and TRBJ2-7, with TRBD2 matching over 16 bases. Per germline, CDR1 SGHTA and CDR2 FQGNSA. This CDR3 region has 16 residues. The V and J ends lost 7 bases and 7 bases, in that order; junction bases with no gene match: 10. DNA for the CDR3: TGTGCCAGCACCTCCGGGACTAGCGGGGGGGTAGGGGAGCAGTACTTC. Protein sequence: CASTSGTSGGVGEQYF.

The genes are TRBV5-6 and TRBJ1-2; D may be TRBD1 (5 bases). The germline V gene has CDR1 SGHDT and CDR2 YYEEEE. V dropped 1 base and J dropped 3 bases, with 13 bases sitting between them. The CDR3 sequence is 15 residues long. The CDR3 nucleotides read TGTGCCAGCAGCTTGCCCGACAGCGAGTACTATGGCTACACCTTC. Its protein product is CASSLPDSEYYGYTF.

This chain joins TRBV27 and TRBJ2-1; 8 bases fit TRBD2. Germline CDR1 is MNHEY and CDR2 is SMNVEV (reference sequence). This CDR3 has 15 residues. Trimming cost V 3 bases and J 12 bases; bases outside gene matches: 13. This CDR3 reads CASSLEALREVRQFF. The CDR3 DNA follows: TGTGCCAGCAGTTTGGAGGCTTTGCGGGAGGTTCGGCAGTTCTTC.

V and J are TRBV7-2 and TRBJ1-1, with D unclear. The CDR3 is 12 amino acids. Germline CDR1 and CDR2: SGHTA and FQGNSA. Trimming took 1 base from V and 8 from J, leaving 8 bases between them. The CDR3 DNA is TGTGCCAGCAGCTTAGGGTCGGTGGAAGCTTTCTTT. Translation gives CASSLGSVEAFF.

J is TRBJ2-7 and V is TRBV6-5, with TRBD1 identical over 9 bases. Germline V lookup: CDR1 MNHEY, CDR2 SVGAGI. Trimming at V came to 6 bases and at J to 2 bases, leaving 8 bases not matched to a gene. The CDR3 has 15 amino acids. CDR3 region: CASSRSGTGPYEQYF. The CDR3 DNA is TGTGCCAGCAGCCGATCCGGGACAGGGCCCTACGAGCAGTACTTC.

The rearrangement links TRBV2 to TRBJ1-5; D possibly corresponds to TRBD1 (5 bases). CDR1 is SNHLY, CDR2 FYNNEI, per germline. V lost 4 bases and J lost 7, with 14 bases in between. The CDR3 consists of 14 residues. CDR3 sequence (DNA): TGTGCCAGCAGTGCGGGCCAGGGTGTCCAGCCCCAGCATTTT. Its translation is CASSAGQGVQPQHF.

The chain is built from TRBV6-1 and TRBJ2-5; the D gene is possibly TRBD2 (5 bases). The DNA end favors TRBJ2-7, so the J call may be wrong. This CDR3 region has 14 residues. CDR1 is MNHNS, CDR2 SASEGT, per germline. CDR3 protein: CASSATGSSYEQYF. The DNA for the CDR3 is TGTGCCAGCAGTGCTACGGGGTCCTCCTACGAGCAGTACTTC.

This sequence joins TRBV29-1 and TRBJ1-5, with D possibly TRBD1 on 5 matching bases. Trimming shortened V by 8 bases and J by 3 bases, and 20 bases separated the two germline ends. Germline V gene lookup returns CDR1 SQVTM and CDR2 ANQGSEA. This CDR3 is 15 amino acids long. DNA for the CDR3: TGCAGCTCAAACGACAGATATGGAAACAATCAGCCCCAGCATTTT. This sequence encodes CSSNDRYGNNQPQHF.

The chain carries TRBV5-1 and TRBJ1-2, with no clear D. The CDR3 contains 12 residues. The germline gives CDR1 SGHRS, CDR2 YFSETQ. The V end lost 0 bases, the J end lost 6 bases, and 6 bases lay between the germline ends. CDR3 in amino acids: CASSLDGNGYTF. The CDR3 nucleotides read TGCGCCAGCAGCTTGGATGGCAATGGCTACACCTTC.

The V gene is TRBV6-1, the J gene TRBJ1-5; no reliable D call. The ends were cut back, 0 bases at V and 4 bases at J, with 7 bases in the middle. Germline CDR1 and CDR2: MNHNS and SASEGT. The CDR3 covers 14 residues. CDR3 nucleotides: TGTGCCAGCAGTGAAGCGGAGGAAAATCAGCCCCAGCATTTT. It specifies CASSEAEENQPQHF.

The rearrangement uses TRBV6-1 and TRBJ1-1; D remains ambiguous. Germline V gene lookup returns CDR1 MNHNS and CDR2 SASEGT. V gave up 2 bases and J gave up 4 bases, with 8 bases separating them. The CDR3 spans 13 residues. The CDR3 spells CASSETRGTEAFF. The DNA for the CDR3 is TGTGCCAGCAGTGAAACCAGAGGCACTGAAGCTTTCTTT.

J is TRBJ2-7 and V is TRBV7-9; 8 nucleotides align to TRBD1. The germline V gene has CDR1 SEHNR and CDR2 FQNEAQ (reference sequence). The junction had 3 bases not matched to a gene; V was cut back by 3 bases and J by 2 bases. This CDR3 contains 14 residues. As DNA, the CDR3 is TGTGCCAGCAGCTTCGGACAGGGAACCTACGAGCAGTACTTC. Its translation: CASSFGQGTYEQYF.

The chain combines TRBV5-1 with TRBJ1-2; 9 bases fit TRBD1. The CDR3 totals 15 residues. J gave up 8 bases and V 0 bases, and 8 bases lay outside the gene matches. Looked up from germline, CDR1 is SGHRS and CDR2 is YFSETQ. Here the CDR3 reads CASSLGGQGLRGYTF. For the CDR3, the DNA is TGCGCCAGCAGCTTGGGCGGACAGGGGTTGAGAGGCTACACCTTC.

The V call is TRBV7-2, the J call TRBJ1-1; D is undetermined. V was trimmed by 8 bases and J by 2 bases, leaving 15 bases between them. CDR3 length: 14 amino acids. CDR1 and CDR2 from the germline V gene are SGHTA and FQGNSA. Here the CDR3 reads CASGRESGNTEAFF. CDR3 nucleotides: TGTGCCAGCGGACGGGAGAGTGGAAACACTGAAGCTTTCTTT.

The V call is TRBV7-2, the J call TRBJ1-2, with 11 bases lining up with TRBD1. The CDR3 runs to 15 residues. Germline trimming cut 1 base from V and 8 bases from J; bases unmatched to any gene: 6. Germline assignment: CDR1 SGHTA and CDR2 FQGNSA. CDR3 in amino acids: CASSLGTGGALGYTF. The CDR3, as DNA: TGTGCCAGCAGCTTAGGGACAGGGGGCGCGCTGGGCTACACCTTC.

This clone was counted a few times. The chain links TRBV28 to TRBJ1-2, with D maybe TRBD1 (6 bases). The V and J ends lost 3 bases and 5 bases respectively, with 13 bases between them. The CDR3 extends over 14 amino acids. Germline values: CDR1 MDHEN, CDR2 SYDVKM. The CDR3 loop reads CASSFSGERYGYTF. DNA of the CDR3: TGTGCCAGCAGTTTCTCAGGGGAGAGGTATGGCTACACCTTC.

This clone is a singleton in its sample. This sequence joins TRBV14 and TRBJ2-7; no clear D gene. The CDR3 length is 13 residues. Germline loops: CDR1 SGHDN, CDR2 FVKESK. V was trimmed by 1 base and J by 3 bases, leaving 7 bases between them. In DNA form, the CDR3 reads TGTGCCAGCAGCCAAGTCAGTTTCTACGAGCAGTACTTC. Translated, it gives CASSQVSFYEQYF.

Regarding this clone: The junction does not match germline at one end; this may be a read error. The chain employs TRBV15 and TRBJ2-7; possibly TRBD1 for D (6 bases). This CDR3 has 14 amino acids. Germline CDR1 and CDR2: LNHNV and YYDKDF (reference sequence). The CDR3 protein is CATSRRTVAYGQYF. The DNA of the CDR3 is TGTGCCACCAGCAGACGGACAGTTGCCTACGGGCAGTACTTC. Full variable domain (remainder filled in from reference TRBV15 and TRBJ2-7): DAMVIQNPRYQVTQFGKPVTLSCSQTLNHNVMYWYQQKSSQAPKLLFHYYDKDFNNEADTPDNFQSRRPNTSFCFLDIRSPGLGDTAMYLCATSRRTVAYGQYFGPGTRLTVT.

V gene TRBV28 combines with J gene TRBJ2-7, with D possibly TRBD1 on 6 matching bases. This CDR3 region has 13 residues. With 3 bases removed from V and 6 bases from J, the gap between germline ends came to 12 bases. Germline assignment: CDR1 MDHEN and CDR2 SYDVKM. CDR3 loop: CASSLGASFEQYF. The CDR3 nucleotides read TGTGCCAGCAGTTTGGGGGCTTCTTTCGAGCAGTACTTC.

This clone appeared a few times. The genes are TRBV10-3 and TRBJ2-7; 7 bases are a match to TRBD1. There are 13 residues in the CDR3. The germline gives CDR1 ENHRY, CDR2 SYGVKD. Germline trimming cut 6 bases from V and 7 bases from J; bases unmatched to any gene: 9. The CDR3 here is CAIRGQPPGEQYF. DNA for the CDR3: TGTGCCATCAGGGGACAGCCGCCAGGTGAGCAGTACTTC.

The rearrangement uses TRBV6-1 and TRBJ1-5; 9 bases align to TRBD1. With V trimmed by 7 bases and J by 5 bases, 6 bases remained unmatched. Germline V gene lookup returns CDR1 MNHNS and CDR2 SASEGT. This CDR3 is 14 amino acids long. CDR3 in DNA: TGTGCCAGCATTAGGGACAGGGAGGATCAGCCCCAGCATTTT. Amino acids: CASIRDREDQPQHF.